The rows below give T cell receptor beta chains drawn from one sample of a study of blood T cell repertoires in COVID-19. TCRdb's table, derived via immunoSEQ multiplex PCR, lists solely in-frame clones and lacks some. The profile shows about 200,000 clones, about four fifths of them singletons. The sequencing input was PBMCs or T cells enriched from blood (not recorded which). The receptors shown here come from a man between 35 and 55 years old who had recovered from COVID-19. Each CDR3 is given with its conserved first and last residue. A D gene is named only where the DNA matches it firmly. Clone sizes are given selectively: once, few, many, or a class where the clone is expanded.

CDR3: CASSFGGAIGELFF; DNA: TGTGCCAGTTCTTTCGGGGGGGCCATCGGGGAGCTGTTTTTT; V: TRBV19; J: TRBJ2-2; D: TRBD2; size: .
CDR3: CASSPQTRDTGELFF; DNA: TGCGCCAGCAGCCCCCAGACCCGGGACACCGGGGAGCTGTTTTTT; V: TRBV5-1; J: TRBJ2-2; D: .; size: .
CDR3: CASSTKDRGSHYEKLFF; DNA: TGTGCCAGCAGTACCAAGGACAGGGGCTCTCACTATGAAAAACTGTTTTTT; V: TRBV27; J: TRBJ1-4; D: TRBD1; size: .
CDR3: CASSQGVNGYTF; DNA: TGTGCCAGCAGCCAAGGAGTAAACGGCTACACCTTC; V: TRBV3-1/TRBV3-2; J: TRBJ1-2; D: .; size: .
CDR3: CASSYRLAGGRTDTQYF; DNA: TGTGCCAGCAGTTACCGTCTAGCGGGGGGACGCACAGATACGCAGTATTTT; V: TRBV6-2/TRBV6-3; J: TRBJ2-3; D: TRBD2; size: .
CDR3: CASSAGTSGAPSYEQYF; DNA: TGTGCCAGCAGCGCCGGGACTAGCGGGGCCCCCTCCTACGAGCAGTACTTC; V: TRBV5-4; J: TRBJ2-7; D: TRBD2; size: .
CDR3: CASSLAGGNYGYTF; DNA: TGCGCCAGCAGCTTAGCAGGGGGCAACTATGGCTACACCTTC; V: TRBV5-1; J: TRBJ1-2; D: TRBD1; size: .
CDR3: CASSEATGRDQPQHF; DNA: TGTGCCAGCAGTGAAGCAACAGGGAGGGATCAGCCCCAGCATTTT; V: TRBV6-1; J: TRBJ1-5; D: .; size: .
CDR3: CASRSWQKGPAKNIQYF; DNA: TGTGCCAGCAGAAGTTGGCAAAAGGGGCCAGCCAAAAACATTCAGTACTTC; V: TRBV11-2; J: TRBJ2-4; D: .; size: .
CDR3: CASSLMTGGRSPLHF; DNA: TGCGCCAGCAGCTTAATGACAGGGGGCCGTTCACCCCTCCACTTT; V: TRBV5-1; J: TRBJ1-6; D: TRBD1; size: few
CDR3: CASSQGLAGITDTQYF; DNA: TGTGCCAGCAGCCAAGGACTAGCGGGGATCACAGATACGCAGTATTTT; V: TRBV4-2; J: TRBJ2-3; D: TRBD2; size: .
CDR3: CASRELATSTDTQYF; DNA: TGTGCCAGCAGGGAACTAGCGACTAGCACAGATACGCAGTATTTT; V: TRBV2; J: TRBJ2-3; D: TRBD2; size: few
CDR3: CASSWDRVEDTQYF; DNA: TGTGCCAGCAGTTGGGACAGGGTAGAAGATACGCAGTATTTT; V: TRBV6-2/TRBV6-3; J: TRBJ2-3; D: TRBD1; size: .
CDR3: CASSEDPSSYEQYF; DNA: TGTGCCAGCAGTGAAGACCCGAGCTCCTACGAGCAGTACTTC; V: TRBV6-1; J: TRBJ2-7; D: .; size: .
CDR3: CASSLGDSRAYGYTF; DNA: TGTGCCAGCAGCCTTGGGGACAGCCGAGCCTATGGCTACACCTTC; V: TRBV3-1/TRBV3-2; J: TRBJ1-2; D: TRBD1; size: .
CDR3: CAWSVQGNQPQHF; DNA: TGTGCCTGGAGTGTTCAGGGGAATCAGCCCCAGCATTTT; V: TRBV30; J: TRBJ1-5; D: .; size: .
CDR3: CASSVGGGGHNSPLHF; DNA: TGTGCCAGCAGCGTAGGTGGAGGAGGGCATAATTCACCCCTCCACTTT; V: TRBV9; J: TRBJ1-6; D: .; size: .
CDR3: CASSPRGEQFF; DNA: TGTGCCAGCTCACCCCGGGGTGAGCAGTTCTTC; V: TRBV18; J: TRBJ2-1; D: .; size: .
CDR3: CASSTGQGVIQYF; DNA: TGTGCCAGCAGCACGGGACAGGGGGTTATTCAGTACTTC; V: TRBV7-9; J: TRBJ2-4; D: TRBD1; size: once
CDR3: CASSLSSGGVTKLLF; DNA: TGTGCCAGCAGTTTATCTAGCGGGGGCGTAACCAAGCTACTCTTC; V: TRBV28; J: TRBJ2-1; D: TRBD2; size: .
CDR3: CASSLQDRLNTEAFF; DNA: TGTGCCAGCAGCTTACAGGACAGGCTGAACACTGAAGCTTTCTTT; V: TRBV11-1; J: TRBJ1-1; D: TRBD1; size: .
CDR3: CASSLTGTDTQYF; DNA: TGTGCCAGCAGCCTGACAGGCACAGATACGCAGTATTTT; V: TRBV5-6; J: TRBJ2-3; D: .; size: .
CDR3: CSASRGPNQPQHF; DNA: TGCAGTGCTAGTAGGGGGCCTAATCAGCCCCAGCATTTT; V: TRBV20-1; J: TRBJ1-5; D: TRBD1; size: .
CDR3: CASSVDRENTEAFF; DNA: TGTGCCAGTAGTGTGGACAGGGAGAACACTGAAGCTTTCTTT; V: TRBV19; J: TRBJ1-1; D: TRBD1; size: .
CDR3: CASSRQQGFAGYTF; DNA: TGTGCCAGCAGTCGTCAACAGGGGTTTGCTGGCTACACCTTC; V: TRBV6-6; J: TRBJ1-2; D: TRBD1; size: .
CDR3: CASSFPPTGAGYEQYF; DNA: TGTGCCAGCAGCTTTCCCCCGACAGGGGCTGGATACGAGCAGTACTTC; V: TRBV5-6; J: TRBJ2-7; D: TRBD1; size: .
CDR3: CASSLGGSTYEQYF; DNA: TGTGCCAGCAGCTTGGGAGGTTCCACCTACGAGCAGTACTTC; V: TRBV5-4; J: TRBJ2-7; D: .; size: few
CDR3: CATRPPRGRGETQYF; DNA: TGTGCCACCCGCCCCCCCCGGGGCAGGGGGGAGACCCAGTACTTC; V: TRBV27; J: TRBJ2-5; D: TRBD1; size: .
CDR3: CASSEGTGLSTKNIQYF; DNA: TGTGCCAGCAGTGAGGGGACAGGGTTATCGACCAAAAACATTCAGTACTTC; V: TRBV6-1; J: TRBJ2-4; D: TRBD1; size: .
CDR3: CAWSYRGQPQHF; DNA: TGTGCCTGGAGTTACAGGGGACAGCCCCAGCATTTT; V: TRBV30; J: TRBJ1-5; D: TRBD1; size: .
CDR3: CASSQVGQGRHYGYTF; DNA: TGCGCCAGCAGCCAAGTGGGACAGGGACGTCACTATGGCTACACCTTC; V: TRBV4-1; J: TRBJ1-2; D: TRBD1; size: once
CDR3: CASRVDRFGLKNYGYTF; DNA: TGTGCCAGCAGGGTCGACAGGTTCGGCTTGAAAAATTATGGCTACACCTTC; V: TRBV28; J: TRBJ1-2; D: .; size: .
CDR3: CASSPTGNSPLHF; DNA: TGTGCCAGCAGCCCCACAGGGAATTCACCCCTCCACTTT; V: TRBV4-2; J: TRBJ1-6; D: .; size: .
CDR3: CASSPPLGFSGNTIYF; DNA: TGTGCCAGCAGCCCCCCCCTCGGGTTCTCTGGAAACACCATATATTTT; V: TRBV3-1/TRBV3-2; J: TRBJ1-3; D: .; size: .
CDR3: CASSQDSSGGPRQTQYF; DNA: TGTGCCAGCAGCCAAGATTCTAGCGGGGGGCCCCGGCAAACCCAGTACTTC; V: TRBV3-1/TRBV3-2; J: TRBJ2-5; D: TRBD2; size: .
CDR3: CASSIGGTGLREQYF; DNA: TGTGCCAGTAGTATAGGCGGGACAGGGTTACGCGAGCAGTACTTC; V: TRBV19; J: TRBJ2-7; D: TRBD1; size: .
CDR3: CASSPLAGGPYEQYF; DNA: TGTGCCAGCAGCCCCTTAGCGGGGGGACCCTACGAGCAGTACTTC; V: TRBV4-2; J: TRBJ2-7; D: TRBD2; size: .
CDR3: CASSLGVWASNEKLFF; DNA: TGTGCCAGCAGCTTAGGAGTCTGGGCTTCAAATGAAAAACTGTTTTTT; V: TRBV11-2; J: TRBJ1-4; D: .; size: .
CDR3: CASSFRGPADTQYF; DNA: TGCGCCAGCAGCTTCAGGGGCCCCGCAGATACGCAGTATTTT; V: TRBV5-1; J: TRBJ2-3; D: .; size: .
CDR3: CASSQDSYTGNTEAFF; DNA: TGTGCCAGCAGCCAAGATTCGTATACAGGGAACACTGAAGCTTTCTTT; V: TRBV4-2; J: TRBJ1-1; D: .; size: .
CDR3: CASSLESVYTGELFF; DNA: TGTGCCAGCAGCTTGGAGAGCGTATACACCGGGGAGCTGTTTTTT; V: TRBV5-4; J: TRBJ2-2; D: .; size: .
CDR3: CASSMTSGKHYNEQFF; DNA: TGTGCCAGTAGTATGACTAGCGGAAAACATTACAATGAGCAGTTCTTC; V: TRBV19; J: TRBJ2-1; D: TRBD2; size: .
CDR3: CASSEKVGGQETQYF; DNA: TGTGCCAGCAGTGAAAAAGTAGGGGGCCAAGAGACCCAGTACTTC; V: TRBV6-1; J: TRBJ2-5; D: .; size: many
CDR3: CAISERSPSYNEQFF; DNA: TGTGCCATCAGTGAACGGTCCCCCTCCTACAATGAGCAGTTCTTC; V: TRBV10-3; J: TRBJ2-1; D: .; size: once
CDR3: CSVDSTGSSYNEQFF; DNA: TGCAGCGTTGACTCGACAGGGAGCTCCTACAATGAGCAGTTCTTC; V: TRBV29-1; J: TRBJ2-1; D: TRBD1; size: .
CDR3: CASSLLGRGGGTDTQYF; DNA: TGTGCCAGCAGCCTGTTGGGACGGGGGGGCGGCACAGATACGCAGTATTTT; V: TRBV7-6; J: TRBJ2-3; D: TRBD2; size: .
CDR3: CASWTGRNQPQHF; DNA: TGTGCCTCGTGGACAGGGAGGAATCAGCCCCAGCATTTT; V: TRBV19; J: TRBJ1-5; D: TRBD1; size: .
CDR3: CSAQGNAYEQYF; DNA: TGCAGCGCCCAGGGGAACGCCTACGAGCAGTACTTC; V: TRBV29-1; J: TRBJ2-7; D: .; size: .
CDR3: CASSHRLAGGEETQYF; DNA: TGCGCCAGCAGCCATAGACTAGCGGGGGGTGAAGAGACCCAGTACTTC; V: TRBV4-3; J: TRBJ2-5; D: TRBD2; size: .
CDR3: CASSQDFYYGYTF; DNA: TGTGCCAGCAGCCAAGATTTCTATTATGGCTACACCTTC; V: TRBV3-1/TRBV3-2; J: TRBJ1-2; D: .; size: .
CDR3: CATTLGTGGFSNQPQHF; DNA: TGTGCCACGACCTTAGGGACAGGGGGCTTTAGCAATCAGCCCCAGCATTTT; V: TRBV24-1; J: TRBJ1-5; D: TRBD1; size: once
CDR3: CASGSGGPNTGELFF; DNA: TGTGCCAGCGGTAGCGGGGGGCCCAACACCGGGGAGCTGTTTTTT; V: TRBV6-5; J: TRBJ2-2; D: TRBD2; size: .
CDR3: CASSLEGGEANYGYTF; DNA: TGCGCCAGCAGCTTGGAAGGTGGAGAAGCTAACTATGGCTACACCTTC; V: TRBV5-1; J: TRBJ1-2; D: .; size: .
CDR3: CASSAREGNTEAFF; DNA: TGTGCCAGCAGCGCCCGAGAGGGGAACACTGAAGCTTTCTTT; V: TRBV7-3; J: TRBJ1-1; D: .; size: .